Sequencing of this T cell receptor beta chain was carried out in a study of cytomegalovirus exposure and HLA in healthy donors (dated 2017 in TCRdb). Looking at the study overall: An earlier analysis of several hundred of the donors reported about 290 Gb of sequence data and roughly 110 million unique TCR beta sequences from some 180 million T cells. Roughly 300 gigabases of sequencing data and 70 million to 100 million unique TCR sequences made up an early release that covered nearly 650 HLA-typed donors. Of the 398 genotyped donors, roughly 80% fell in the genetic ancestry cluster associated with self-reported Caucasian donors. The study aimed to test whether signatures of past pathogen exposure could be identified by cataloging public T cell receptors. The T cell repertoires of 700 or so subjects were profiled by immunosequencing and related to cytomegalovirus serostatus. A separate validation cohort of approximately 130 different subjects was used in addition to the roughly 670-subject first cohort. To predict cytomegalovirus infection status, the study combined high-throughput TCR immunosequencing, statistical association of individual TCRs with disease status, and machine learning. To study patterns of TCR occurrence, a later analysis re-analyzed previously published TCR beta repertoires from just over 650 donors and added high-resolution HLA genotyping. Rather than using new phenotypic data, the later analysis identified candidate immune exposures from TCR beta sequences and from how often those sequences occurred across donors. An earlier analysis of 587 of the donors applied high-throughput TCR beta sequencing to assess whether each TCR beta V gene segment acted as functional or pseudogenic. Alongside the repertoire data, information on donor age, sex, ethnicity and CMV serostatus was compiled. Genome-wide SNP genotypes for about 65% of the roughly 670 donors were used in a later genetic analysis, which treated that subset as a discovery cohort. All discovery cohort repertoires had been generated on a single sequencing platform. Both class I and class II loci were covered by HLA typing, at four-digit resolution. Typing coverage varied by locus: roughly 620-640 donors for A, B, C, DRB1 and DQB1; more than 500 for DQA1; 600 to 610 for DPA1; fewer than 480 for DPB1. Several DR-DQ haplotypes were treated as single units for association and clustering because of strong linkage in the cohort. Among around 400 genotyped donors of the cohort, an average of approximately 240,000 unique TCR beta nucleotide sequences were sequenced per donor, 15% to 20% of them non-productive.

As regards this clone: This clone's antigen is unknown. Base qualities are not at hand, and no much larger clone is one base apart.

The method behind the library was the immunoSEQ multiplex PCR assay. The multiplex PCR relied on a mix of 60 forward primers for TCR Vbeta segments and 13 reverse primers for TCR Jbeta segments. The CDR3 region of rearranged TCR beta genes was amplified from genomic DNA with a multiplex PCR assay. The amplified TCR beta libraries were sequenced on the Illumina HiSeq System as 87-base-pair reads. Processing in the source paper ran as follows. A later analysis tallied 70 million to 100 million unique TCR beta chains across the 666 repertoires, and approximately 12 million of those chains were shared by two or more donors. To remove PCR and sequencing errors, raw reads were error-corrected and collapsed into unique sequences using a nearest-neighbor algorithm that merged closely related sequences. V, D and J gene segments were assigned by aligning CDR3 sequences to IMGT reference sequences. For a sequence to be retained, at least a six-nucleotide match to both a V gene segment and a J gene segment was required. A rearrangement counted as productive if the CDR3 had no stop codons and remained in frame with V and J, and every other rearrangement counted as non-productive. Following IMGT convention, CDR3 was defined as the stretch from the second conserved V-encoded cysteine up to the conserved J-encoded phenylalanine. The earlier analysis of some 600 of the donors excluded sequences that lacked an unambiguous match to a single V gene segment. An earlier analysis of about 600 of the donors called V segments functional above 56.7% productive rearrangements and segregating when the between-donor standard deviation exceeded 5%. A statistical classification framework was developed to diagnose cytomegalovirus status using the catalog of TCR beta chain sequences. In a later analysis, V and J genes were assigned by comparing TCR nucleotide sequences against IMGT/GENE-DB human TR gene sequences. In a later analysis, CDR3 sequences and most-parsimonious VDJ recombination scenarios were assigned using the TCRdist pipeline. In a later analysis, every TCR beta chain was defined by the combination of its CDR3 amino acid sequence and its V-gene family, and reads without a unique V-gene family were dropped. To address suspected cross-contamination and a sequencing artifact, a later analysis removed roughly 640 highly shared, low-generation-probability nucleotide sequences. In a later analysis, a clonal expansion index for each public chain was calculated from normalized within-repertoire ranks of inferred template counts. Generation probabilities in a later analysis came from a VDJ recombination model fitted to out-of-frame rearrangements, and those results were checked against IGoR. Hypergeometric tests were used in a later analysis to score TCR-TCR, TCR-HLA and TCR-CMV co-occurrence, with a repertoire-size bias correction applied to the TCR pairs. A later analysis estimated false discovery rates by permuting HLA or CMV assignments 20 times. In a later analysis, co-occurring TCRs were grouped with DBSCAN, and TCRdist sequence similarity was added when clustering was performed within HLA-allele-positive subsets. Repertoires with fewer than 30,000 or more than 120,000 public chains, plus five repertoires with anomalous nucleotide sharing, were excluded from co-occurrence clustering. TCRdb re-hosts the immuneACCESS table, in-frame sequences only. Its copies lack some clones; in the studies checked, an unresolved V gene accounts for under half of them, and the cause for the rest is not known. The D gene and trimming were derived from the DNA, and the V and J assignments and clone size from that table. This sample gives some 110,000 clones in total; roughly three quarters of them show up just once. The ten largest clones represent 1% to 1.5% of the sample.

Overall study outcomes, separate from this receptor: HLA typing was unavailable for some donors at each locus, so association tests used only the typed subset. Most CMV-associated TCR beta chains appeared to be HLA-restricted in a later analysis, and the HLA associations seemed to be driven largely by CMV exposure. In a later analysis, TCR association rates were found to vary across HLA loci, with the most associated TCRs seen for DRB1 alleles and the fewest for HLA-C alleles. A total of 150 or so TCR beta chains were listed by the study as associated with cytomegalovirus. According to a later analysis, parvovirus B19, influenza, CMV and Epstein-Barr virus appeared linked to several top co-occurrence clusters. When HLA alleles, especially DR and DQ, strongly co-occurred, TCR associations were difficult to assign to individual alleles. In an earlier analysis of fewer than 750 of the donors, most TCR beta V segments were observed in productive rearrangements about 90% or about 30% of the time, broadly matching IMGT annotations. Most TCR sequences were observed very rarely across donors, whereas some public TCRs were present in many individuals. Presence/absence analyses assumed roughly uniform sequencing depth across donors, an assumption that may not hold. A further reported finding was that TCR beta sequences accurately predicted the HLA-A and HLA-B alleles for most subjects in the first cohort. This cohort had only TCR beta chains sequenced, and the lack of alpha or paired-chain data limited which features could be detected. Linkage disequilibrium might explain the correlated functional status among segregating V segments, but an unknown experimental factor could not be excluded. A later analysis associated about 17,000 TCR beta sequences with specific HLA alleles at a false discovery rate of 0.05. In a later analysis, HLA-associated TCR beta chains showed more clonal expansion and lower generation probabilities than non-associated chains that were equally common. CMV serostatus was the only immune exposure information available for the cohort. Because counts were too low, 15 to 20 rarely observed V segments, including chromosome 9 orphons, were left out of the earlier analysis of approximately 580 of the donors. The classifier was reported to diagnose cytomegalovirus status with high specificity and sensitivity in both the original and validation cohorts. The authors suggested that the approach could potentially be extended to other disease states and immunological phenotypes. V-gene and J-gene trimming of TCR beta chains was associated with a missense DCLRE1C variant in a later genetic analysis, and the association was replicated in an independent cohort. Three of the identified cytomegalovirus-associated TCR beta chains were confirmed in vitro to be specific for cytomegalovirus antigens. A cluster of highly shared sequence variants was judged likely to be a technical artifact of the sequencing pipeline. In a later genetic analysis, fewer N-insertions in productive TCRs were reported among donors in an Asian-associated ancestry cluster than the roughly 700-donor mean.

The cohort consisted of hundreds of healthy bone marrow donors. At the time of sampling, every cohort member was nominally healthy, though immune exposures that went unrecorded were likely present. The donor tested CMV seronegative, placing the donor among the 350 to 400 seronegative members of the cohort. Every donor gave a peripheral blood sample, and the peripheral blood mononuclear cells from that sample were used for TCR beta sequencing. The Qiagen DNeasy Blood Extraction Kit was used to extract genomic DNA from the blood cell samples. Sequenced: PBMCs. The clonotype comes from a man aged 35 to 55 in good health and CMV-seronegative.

The nucleotide sequence is given as TGTGCCAGCAGCTTGGATAAGGCGGGGACGCAGTATTTT. Translated, this gives CASSLDKAGTQYF. The chain is assembled from TRBV7-8 and TRBJ2-3; matching of 6 bases hints at TRBD2 as the D gene. Trimming at the junction amounts to 3 bases on V and 9 bases on J, and the germline ends lie 13 bases apart. Taken from the germline V gene, the CDR1 and CDR2 loops are SGHVS and FQNEAQ. Inclusive of the bounding cysteine and phenylalanine, the CDR3 is 13 residues long. The DNA shown is the 39-base CDR3, in frame from base 1.